The 27 T cell receptor beta chains presented below share a single source sample, sequenced in a study of human T cells and chemical hapten exposure. The time point here: pre-sensitization, week 0. The treatment denotes: therapeutic diphenylcyclopropenone sensitization with weekly scalp DPC. TCRdb reprocessed the RACE reads via MiXCR and lists one record per CDR3 protein. The sample yields 80,000 to 100,000 distinct CDR3 sequences, about a tenth seen once. The starting material was whole blood, obtained in connection with sensitization to the hapten diphenylcyclopropenone (DPC). These receptors were collected from a woman in her fifties or sixties with alopecia areata. Some clones in this sample may be carry-over from other donors' samples.

V usage is TRBV20-1 and J usage is TRBJ2-1; D ambiguous. The CDR3 extends over 12 amino acids. Germline V gene lookup returns CDR1 DFQATT and CDR2 SNEGSKA (reference sequence). V lost 6 bases and J lost 7, with 13 bases in between. The CDR3 DNA follows: TGCAGTGCCCGGCTATCGAGTAATGAGCAGTTCTTC. This sequence encodes CSARLSSNEQFF.

This clonotype was seen a few times. This sequence joins TRBV7-9 and TRBJ2-3; D perhaps matches TRBD2 (6 bases). The CDR3 is 15 amino acids. V was cut by 2 bases and J by 0 bases, with 9 bases left in between. The V gene's germline CDR1 is SEHNR and CDR2 FQNEAQ (reference sequence). CDR3 bases: TGTGCCAGCAGCTTAAAGGGGACTAGCACAGATACGCAGTATTTT. It translates to CASSLKGTSTDTQYF. Filled out from reference TRBV7-9 and TRBJ2-3, the complete variable domain reads DTGVSQNPRHKITKRGQNVTFRCDPISEHNRLYWYRQTLGQGPEFLTYFQNEAQLEKSRLLSDRFSAERPKGSFSTLEIQRTEQGDSAMYLCASSLKGTSTDTQYFGPGTRLTVL.

This clonotype appeared a few times. The chain is built from TRBV12-3 or TRBV12-4 and TRBJ1-2, with 10 bases aligning to TRBD1. This CDR3 is built from 13 residues. V gave up 6 bases and J gave up 4 bases; unmatched junction bases: 2. The CDR3 loop is CASRRTGGYGYTF. The CDR3 DNA reads as TGTGCCAGCAGAAGGACAGGGGGCTATGGCTACACCTTC.

The chain combines TRBV25-1 with TRBJ2-7; D is uncertain. This CDR3 comprises 15 residues. The V and J ends lost 2 bases and 0 bases respectively, with 11 bases between them. Germline CDR1 and CDR2: MGHDK and SYGVNS. The CDR3 protein is CASSEASGASYEQYF. The CDR3 DNA reads as TGTGCCAGCAGTGAAGCGTCAGGAGCCTCCTACGAGCAGTACTTC.

V gene TRBV7-9 combines with J gene TRBJ2-7; tentatively, D is TRBD2 (6 bases). Germline CDR1 and CDR2: SEHNR and FQNEAQ (reference sequence). Trimming removed 3 bases from V and 4 bases from J, with 13 bases in between. This CDR3 has 14 residues. CDR3 nucleotides: TGTGCCAGCAGCTTTGGGCCTGGGGGGTACGAGCAGTACTTC. It is translated as CASSFGPGGYEQYF. The variable domain in full, with the rest retrieved from reference TRBV7-9 and TRBJ2-7, is DTGVSQNPRHKITKRGQNVTFRCDPISEHNRLYWYRQTLGQGPEFLTYFQNEAQLEKSRLLSDRFSAERPKGSFSTLEIQRTEQGDSAMYLCASSFGPGGYEQYFGPGTRLTVT.

The chain employs TRBV28 and TRBJ2-7, with 7 positions matching TRBD1. V lost 7 bases and J lost 1; bases outside the gene matches: 10. Germline CDR1 and CDR2: MDHEN and SYDVKM. There are 15 residues in the CDR3. CDR3 DNA: TGTGCCAGCACCACCCCCGGGACAGCGTCCTACGAGCAGTACTTC. Translated, it gives CASTTPGTASYEQYF.

This clonotype was seen more than once but under ten times. The rearrangement joins TRBV11-2 to TRBJ1-3; D is uncertain. CDR1 is SGHAT, CDR2 FQNNGV, per germline. The CDR3 is 14 amino acids. Trimming cost V 6 bases and J 0 bases, with 9 bases left between them. The CDR3 loop is CASRPDHSGNTIYF. The CDR3 region has the DNA TGTGCCAGCAGACCCGACCACTCTGGAAACACCATATATTTT.

This chain joins TRBV29-1 and TRBJ2-3; the D gene is possibly TRBD1 (5 bases). The CDR3 contains 14 residues. CDR1 is SQVTM, CDR2 ANQGSEA, per germline. The ends were cut back, 3 bases at V and 8 bases at J, with 18 bases in the middle. DNA of the CDR3: TGCAGCGTTGAGACACGGACCGACAGAGGTACGCAGTATTTT. This sequence encodes CSVETRTDRGTQYF.

This clonotype was picked up a small number of times. The junction does not match germline at one end; this may be a read error. V usage is TRBV10-3 and J usage is TRBJ2-7; D might be TRBD1 or TRBD2, each matching 6 bases. CDR1 and CDR2 (germline): ENHRY, SYGVKD. The CDR3 consists of 13 residues. The CDR3 bases are TGTGCCACCAGTGGGGGGCCCACCTACGAGCAGTACTTC. Amino acid sequence: CATSGGPTYEQYF.

The chain combines TRBV27 with TRBJ1-5, with 7 bases fitting TRBD1. Looked up from germline, CDR1 is MNHEY and CDR2 is SMNVEV (reference sequence). This CDR3 contains 17 residues. V shed 0 bases and J 1 base; nucleotides not matched to a gene: 6. CDR3 in amino acids: CASSLSIQGVSNQPQHF. The CDR3 region has the DNA TGTGCCAGCAGTTTATCGATTCAGGGGGTGAGCAATCAGCCCCAGCATTTT.

The chain uses TRBV7-9 and TRBJ2-3, with 12 bases identical to TRBD2. The length of the CDR3 is 16 residues. Per germline, CDR1 SEHNR and CDR2 FQNEAQ (reference sequence). The ends lost 6 bases at V and 2 bases at J; junction bases unmatched: 6. The CDR3 bases are TGTGCCAGCAGACGCGGACTAGCGGGGATCACAGATACGCAGTATTTT. Translated, it gives CASRRGLAGITDTQYF.

In this sample, this clonotype turned up many times. The V call is TRBV20-1, the J call TRBJ1-1; D gene ambiguous. V was trimmed by 3 bases and J by 11 bases, leaving 19 bases between them. This CDR3 comprises 13 residues. Germline V lookup: CDR1 DFQATT, CDR2 SNEGSKA (reference sequence). The CDR3 spells CSASPGNSVRAFF. CDR3 bases: TGCAGTGCTAGCCCCGGAAACTCGGTGCGGGCTTTCTTT.

The CDR3: CASYPEPGSGNTIYF. CDR3 nucleotide sequence: TGCGCCAGCTATCCTGAACCGGGCTCTGGAAACACCATATATTTT. The V call is TRBV5-1, the J call TRBJ1-3; unclear D gene. Looked up from germline, CDR1 is SGHRS and CDR2 is YFSETQ. The CDR3 has 15 amino acids. Trimming removed 7 bases from V and 0 bases from J, with 14 bases in between.

This clonotype has at least ten counts. The V and J genes are TRBV7-9 and TRBJ1-3, with D possibly being TRBD1 (5 bases). From germline, CDR1 is SEHNR and CDR2 FQNEAQ (reference sequence). The CDR3 has 11 residues. Trimming took 3 bases from V and 8 from J, leaving 5 bases between them. The CDR3: CASSLGDTIYF. DNA of the CDR3: TGTGCCAGCAGCTTGGGGGACACCATATATTTT.

This clonotype was detected ten times or more. The chain links TRBV30 to TRBJ2-7; the D call may be TRBD1 or TRBD2 (5 bases each). The V gene lost 0 bases and the J gene lost 3 bases, with 15 bases spanning the gap. Per germline, CDR1 GTSNPN and CDR2 SVGIG (reference sequence). The CDR3 totals 15 residues. Written as DNA, the CDR3 is TGTGCCTGGAGTGTAGGGGATCCTGGGGGCTACGAGCAGTACTTC. Translation gives CAWSVGDPGGYEQYF.

This clonotype showed up many times. The J gene is TRBJ1-2, the V gene TRBV20-1; D unclear. Trimming pared 3 bases from V and 6 bases from J, leaving 14 bases between. The CDR3 runs to 13 residues. CDR1 and CDR2 (germline): DFQATT, SNEGSKA (reference sequence). CDR3 in DNA: TGCAGTGCTAGTGGCAGAGCTAAGGATGGCTACACCTTC. Translated, it gives CSASGRAKDGYTF.

This chain connects TRBV10-3 to TRBJ2-3, with D perhaps matching TRBD1 (6 bases). V lost 4 bases to trimming and J lost 0 bases, with 11 bases between them. This CDR3 has 15 amino acids. The germline V gene has CDR1 ENHRY and CDR2 SYGVKD. The CDR3 sequence is CAISVSDRSTDTQYF. The CDR3 DNA reads as TGTGCCATCAGTGTCTCGGACAGAAGCACAGATACGCAGTATTTT.

The V call is TRBV27, the J call TRBJ1-1; D possibly corresponds to TRBD1 (6 bases). This CDR3 is 15 amino acids long. The V end lost 7 bases, the J end lost 5 bases, and 20 bases lay between the germline ends. The germline CDR1 and CDR2 sequences are MNHEY and SMNVEV (reference sequence). The CDR3 DNA follows: TGTGCCAGCACCCTCGGGGTGGGGGCCGGGACTGAAGCTTTCTTT. It encodes CASTLGVGAGTEAFF.

In this sample, this clonotype turned up once. The chain links TRBV3-1 to TRBJ1-5; D ambiguous. There are 13 residues in the CDR3. V dropped 1 base and J dropped 4 bases, with 5 bases sitting between them. Germline CDR1 reads LGHDT; CDR2 reads YNNKEL (reference sequence). CDR3 residues: CASSQVENQPQHF. The CDR3 DNA is TGTGCCAGCAGCCAAGTGGAGAATCAGCCCCAGCATTTT.

V gene TRBV20-1 combines with J gene TRBJ1-3, with D perhaps TRBD1 (5 bases). This CDR3 contains 13 residues. In germline, CDR1 is DFQATT, CDR2 SNEGSKA (reference sequence). The ends were cut back, 3 bases at V and 5 bases at J, with 11 bases in the middle. This CDR3 is CSASTRERNTIYF. The CDR3 DNA reads as TGCAGTGCTAGCACCAGGGAAAGAAACACCATATATTTT.

The sample holds many counts of this clonotype. V is TRBV30 and J is TRBJ1-5; TRBD1 might be the D (5 bases). Trimming stripped 5 bases from V and 7 bases from J, with 15 bases between. From germline, CDR1 is GTSNPN and CDR2 SVGIG (reference sequence). The length of the CDR3 is 13 residues. The CDR3 nucleotides are TGTGCCTGGGACGCCCGGAAGGGGCAGCCCCAGCATTTT. Translated: CAWDARKGQPQHF.

This clonotype was counted ten times or more. The chain couples TRBV18 to TRBJ1-3; the D is unclear. This CDR3 is 18 amino acids long. V was clipped by 3 bases and J by 0 bases, with 18 bases between them. The germline V gene encodes CDR1 KGHSH and CDR2 LQKENI. This CDR3 reads CASSPFRRDGISGNTIYF. For the CDR3, the DNA is TGTGCCAGCTCACCGTTCCGAAGGGATGGGATCTCTGGAAACACCATATATTTT.

This rearrangement joins TRBV20-1 to TRBJ1-1; 7 bases fit TRBD1. The CDR3 runs 15 residues. Germline V gene data show CDR1 as DFQATT and CDR2 as SNEGSKA (reference sequence). With 3 bases clipped from V and 0 bases from J, the junction kept 7 bases outside the gene matches. CDR3 coding DNA: TGCAGTGCTAGTTCGGGACAGTCAATGAACACTGAAGCTTTCTTT. This codes for CSASSGQSMNTEAFF.

This clonotype was seen only a few times. J is TRBJ1-1 and V is TRBV29-1; TRBD1 might be the D (6 bases). This CDR3 is 13 amino acids long. The germline gives CDR1 SQVTM, CDR2 ANQGSEA. The ends were cut back, 6 bases at V and 3 bases at J, with 14 bases in the middle. The CDR3 spells CSVGAGAHTEAFF. CDR3 nucleotides: TGCAGCGTCGGGGCAGGGGCCCACACTGAAGCTTTCTTT.

This chain uses TRBV7-6 with TRBJ2-5, with 7 positions matching TRBD2. V dropped 1 base and J dropped 2; count of bases not matched to a gene: 7. This CDR3 is 16 amino acids long. Germline V gene data show CDR1 as SGHVS and CDR2 as FNYEAQ. DNA for the CDR3: TGTGCCAGCAGCTTAGGTCTAGCGGACTTGCAAGAGACCCAGTACTTC. This gives the protein CASSLGLADLQETQYF.

In its sample, this clonotype was seen many times. J is TRBJ1-1 and V is TRBV14; D not certain. CDR3 length: 13 residues. Germline lookup yields CDR1 SGHDN and CDR2 FVKESK. Trimming left V 1 base short and J 0 bases short, with 3 bases between. Here the CDR3 reads CASSQGMNTEAFF. The DNA of the CDR3 is TGTGCCAGCAGCCAAGGGATGAACACTGAAGCTTTCTTT.

This clonotype has only a few counts. This chain's CDR3 is CASSPGPPSPLHF. The CDR3 DNA follows: TGTGCCAGCAGTCCGGGTCCCCCATCACCCCTCCACTTT. The chain combines TRBV6-6 with TRBJ1-6; D uncertain. CDR3 size: 13 residues. Trimming took 5 bases from V and 10 from J, leaving 12 bases between them. Germline lookup yields CDR1 MNHNY and CDR2 SVGAGI (reference sequence).